The 5 T cell receptor beta chains in this list originate from one sample, sequenced in a study of CD8+ T cells in alopecia areata. Extraction of RNA preceded its reverse transcription into cDNA, which served as the sequencing template. Repertoires were generated with immunoSEQ multiplex PCR, while TCRdb's copy carries only in-frame clones and drops some. The sample holds about 100,000 clones; 55% to 70% are singletons and the top ten take about a sixth. Specified treatment: oral pan-JAK inhibitor, 5-10 mg twice daily. This specimen consisted of CD8+ T cells sorted from blood, obtained at approximately week 60, from a patient treated with tofacitinib. Receptor source: a human donor with alopecia areata.

This clone appeared once. The chain uses TRBV28 and TRBJ2-7; TRBD1 aligns across 7 bases. V shed 7 bases and J 5 bases; nucleotides not matched to a gene: 2. The germline CDR1 and CDR2 sequences are MDHEN and SYDVKM. The CDR3 has 11 residues. The CDR3 reads CASNRGHEQYF. In DNA form, the CDR3 reads TGTGCCAGCAACAGGGGCCACGAGCAGTACTTC.

The chain couples TRBV9 to TRBJ1-2; 7 nucleotides line up with TRBD1. The CDR3 has 18 residues. V gave up 4 bases and J gave up 4 bases; unmatched junction bases: 19. From germline, CDR1 is SGDLS and CDR2 YYNGEE. CDR3 nucleotides: TGTGCCAGCAGCCCGCCTCCCGCCGGGACAGTCAGTCTCTATGGCTACACCTTC. Translation gives CASSPPPAGTVSLYGYTF.

The gene calls are TRBV6-1 and TRBJ1-5; 8 bases agree with TRBD1. The CDR3 is made up of 15 amino acids. Trimming removed 3 bases from V and 4 bases from J; junction bases left unmatched: 5. The germline gives CDR1 MNHNS, CDR2 SASEGT. CDR3 DNA sequence: TGTGCCAGCAGTGATGTTACAGGGGGGAATCAGCCCCAGCATTTT. This translates into CASSDVTGGNQPQHF.

The V gene is TRBV7-9, the J gene TRBJ2-7, with D tentatively TRBD2 (6 bases). Germline loops: CDR1 SEHNR, CDR2 FQNEAQ (reference sequence). Deletions cut 2 bases from V and 6 bases from J, with 17 bases between. The CDR3 loop spans 15 amino acids. The CDR3 DNA reads as TGTGCCAGCAGCTTAAGTGAAGGGTGGCGGGGCGAGCAGTACTTC. Encoded protein: CASSLSEGWRGEQYF. The full variable domain, in which reference TRBV7-9 and TRBJ2-7 provide the parts outside the CDR3, is DTGVSQNPRHKITKRGQNVTFRCDPISEHNRLYWYRQTLGQGPEFLTYFQNEAQLEKSRLLSDRFSAERPKGSFSTLEIQRTEQGDSAMYLCASSLSEGWRGEQYFGPGTRLTVT.

This clone was counted between two and nine times. This CDR3 reads CATSRAWTGGDTQYF. In DNA, the CDR3 is TGTGCCACCAGCAGAGCTTGGACAGGGGGAGATACGCAGTATTTT. This chain links TRBV15 with TRBJ2-3; 10 bases align to TRBD1. V trimming: 1 base; J trimming: 5 bases; junction bases outside the gene matches: 3. CDR1 is LNHNV and CDR2 is YYDKDF in the germline V gene (reference sequence). The CDR3 sequence is 15 residues long.